The present T cell receptor beta chain was sequenced within a study of glioma-infiltrating T cells after dendritic cell vaccination. Amplification used 60 V beta primers and 13 J beta primers. TCRdb's table, derived via immunoSEQ multiplex PCR, lists solely in-frame clones and lacks some. In the table there are 55,000 to 70,000 clones, 82% of which are singletons. Germline CDR1 LGHNT, CDR2 FRNRAP. CDR3 size: 14 residues. Trimming pared 6 bases from V and 4 bases from J, leaving 12 bases between. V is TRBV12-5 and J is TRBJ2-2; D possibly corresponds to TRBD1 (5 bases). This receptor was taken from a human donor with glioblastoma. This sample comprised blood, obtained before dendritic cell vaccination. The CDR3 protein is CASGQDTRTGELFF. The CDR3 DNA reads as TGTGCTAGTGGCCAGGACACTCGCACCGGGGAGCTGTTTTTT.